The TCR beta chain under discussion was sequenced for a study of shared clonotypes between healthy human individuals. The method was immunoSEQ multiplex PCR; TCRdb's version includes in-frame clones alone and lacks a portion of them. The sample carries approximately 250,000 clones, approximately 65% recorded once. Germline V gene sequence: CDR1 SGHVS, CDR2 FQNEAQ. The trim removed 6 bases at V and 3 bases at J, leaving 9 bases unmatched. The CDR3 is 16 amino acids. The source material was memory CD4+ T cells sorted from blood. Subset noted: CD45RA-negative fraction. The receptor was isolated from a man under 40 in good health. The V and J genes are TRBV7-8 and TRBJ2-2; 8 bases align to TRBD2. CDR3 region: CASRPGGAGDTGELFF. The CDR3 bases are TGTGCCAGCAGACCAGGAGGAGCGGGAGACACCGGGGAGCTGTTTTTT.